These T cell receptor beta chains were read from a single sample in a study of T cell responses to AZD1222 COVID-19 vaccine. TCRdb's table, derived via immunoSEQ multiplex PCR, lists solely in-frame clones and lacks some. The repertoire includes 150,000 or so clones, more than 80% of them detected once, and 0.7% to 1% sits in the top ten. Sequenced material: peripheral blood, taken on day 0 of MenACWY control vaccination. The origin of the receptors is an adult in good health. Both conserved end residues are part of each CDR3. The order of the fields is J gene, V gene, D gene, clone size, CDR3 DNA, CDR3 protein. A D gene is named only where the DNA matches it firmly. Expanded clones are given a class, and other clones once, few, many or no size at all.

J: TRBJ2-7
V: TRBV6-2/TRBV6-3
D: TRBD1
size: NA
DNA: TGTGCCAGCAGTAGACAGGGGCTTGAGCAGTACTTC
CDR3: CASSRQGLEQYF

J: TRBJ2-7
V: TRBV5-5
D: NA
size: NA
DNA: TGTGCCAGCAGCTCCCGGACAGCGAGCTCCTACGAGCAGTACTTC
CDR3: CASSSRTASSYEQYF

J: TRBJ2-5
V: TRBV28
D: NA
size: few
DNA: TGTGCCAGCAATCAAAGACGAGAGACCCAGTACTTC
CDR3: CASNQRRETQYF

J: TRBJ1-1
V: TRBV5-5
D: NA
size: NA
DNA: TGTGCCAGCAGCTTGTCCGGGGGTGCTTTCTTT
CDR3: CASSLSGGAFF

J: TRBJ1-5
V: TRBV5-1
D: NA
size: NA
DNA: TGCGCCAGCAGCCGGGACGGGGACAATCAGCCCCAGCATTTT
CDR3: CASSRDGDNQPQHF

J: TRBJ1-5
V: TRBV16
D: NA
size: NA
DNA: TGTGCCAGCAGCCACTTCGGACTTAGCAATCAGCCCCAGCATTTT
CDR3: CASSHFGLSNQPQHF

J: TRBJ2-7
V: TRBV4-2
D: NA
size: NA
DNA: TGTGCCAGCAGTCTACTCGGGACTGGATCCTACGAGCAGTACTTC
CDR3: CASSLLGTGSYEQYF

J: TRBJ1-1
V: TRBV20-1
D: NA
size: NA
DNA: TGCAGTGCTAGGAAAGACACTGAAGCTTTCTTT
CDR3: CSARKDTEAFF

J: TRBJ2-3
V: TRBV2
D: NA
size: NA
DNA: TGTGCCAGCAGTGGACTAGATACGCAGTATTTT
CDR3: CASSGLDTQYF

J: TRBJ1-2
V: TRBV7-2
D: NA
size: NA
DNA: TGTGCCAGCAGCCTAGGGTTTCAGGGCTACACCTTC
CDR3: CASSLGFQGYTF

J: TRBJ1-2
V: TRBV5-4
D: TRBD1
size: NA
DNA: TGTGCCAGCAGCCGAACAGGGGGCGGCTATGGCTACACCTTC
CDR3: CASSRTGGGYGYTF

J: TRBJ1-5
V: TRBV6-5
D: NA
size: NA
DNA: TGTGCCAGCAGAGGCGAGGGATGGCAGCCCCAGCATTTT
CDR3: CASRGEGWQPQHF

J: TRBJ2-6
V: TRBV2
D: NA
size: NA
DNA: TGTGCCAGCAGTGAACGGGGGAGCGTCCTGACTTTC
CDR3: CASSERGSVLTF

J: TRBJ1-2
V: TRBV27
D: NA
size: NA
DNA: TGTGCCAGCAGACAAACAGGGTTTGGGGGCTACACCTTC
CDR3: CASRQTGFGGYTF

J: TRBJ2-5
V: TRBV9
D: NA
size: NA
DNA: TGTGCCAGCAGCGCCGCCCCTCTAGCGACCCAAGAGACCCAGTACTTC
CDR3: CASSAAPLATQETQYF

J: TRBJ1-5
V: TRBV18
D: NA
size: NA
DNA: TGTGCCAGCTCACCGAACCCAGGGGGCAATCAGCCCCAGCATTTT
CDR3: CASSPNPGGNQPQHF

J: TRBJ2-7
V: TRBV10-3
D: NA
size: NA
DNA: TGTGCCTCCCGGTCGCCGTCCTACGAGCAGTACTTC
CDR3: CASRSPSYEQYF

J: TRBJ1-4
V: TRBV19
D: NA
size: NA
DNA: TGTGCCAGTAGTCCAGGCATGGCAGCGGAAAAACTGTTTTTT
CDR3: CASSPGMAAEKLFF

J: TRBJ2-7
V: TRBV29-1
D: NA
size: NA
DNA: TGCAGCGTTGAGGGATACAGGGACTCCTACGAGCAGTACTTC
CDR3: CSVEGYRDSYEQYF

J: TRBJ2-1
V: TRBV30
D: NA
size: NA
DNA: TGTGCCTGGAGCACTTGGGGCAGCTACAATGAGCAGTTCTTC
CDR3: CAWSTWGSYNEQFF

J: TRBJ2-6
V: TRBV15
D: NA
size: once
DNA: TGTGCCACCAGCAGACCCTCTGGGGCCAACGTCCTGACTTTC
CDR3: CATSRPSGANVLTF

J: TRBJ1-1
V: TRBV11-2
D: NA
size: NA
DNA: TGTGCCAGCAGCTTGGGCCAGTGGGAAGCTTTCTTT
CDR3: CASSLGQWEAFF

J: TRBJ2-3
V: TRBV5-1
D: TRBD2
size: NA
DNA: TGCGCCAGCAGCCCAAGCGGGGGCCGCGTAAGTGGTACGCAGTATTTT
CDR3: CASSPSGGRVSGTQYF

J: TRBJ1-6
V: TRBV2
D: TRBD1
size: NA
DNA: TGTGCCAGCAGTGACCGGTGGTCTCGGGGACAGGGAAATTCACCCCTCCACTTT
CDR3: CASSDRWSRGQGNSPLHF

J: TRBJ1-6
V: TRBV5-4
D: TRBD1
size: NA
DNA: TGTGCCAGCAGCTTACGGGACAGGGTAGCCTCACCCCTCCACTTT
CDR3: CASSLRDRVASPLHF

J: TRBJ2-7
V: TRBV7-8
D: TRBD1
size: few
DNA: TGTGCCAGCAGCCCTGGACAGGCAAGGCACGAGCAGTACTTC
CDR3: CASSPGQARHEQYF

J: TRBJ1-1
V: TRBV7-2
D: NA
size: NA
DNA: TGTGCCAGCAGCCCGATCACCGTTCGCACTGAAGCTTTCTTT
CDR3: CASSPITVRTEAFF

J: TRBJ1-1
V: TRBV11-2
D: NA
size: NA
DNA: TGTGCCAGCAGCTCAGGGTTCCTACAGGGCCAGAACACTGAAGCTTTCTTT
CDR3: CASSSGFLQGQNTEAFF

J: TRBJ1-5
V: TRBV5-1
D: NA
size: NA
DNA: TGCGCCAGCAGCTTGCCGACAGAGAATCAGCCCCAGCATTTT
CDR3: CASSLPTENQPQHF

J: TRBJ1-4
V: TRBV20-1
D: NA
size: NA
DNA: TGCAGTGCTAGTCCAGGGAACAATGAAAAACTGTTTTTT
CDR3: CSASPGNNEKLFF

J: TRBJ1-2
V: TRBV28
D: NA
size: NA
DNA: TGTGCCAGCATCCCCACCCACGGGGGTGCTAACTATGGCTACACCTTC
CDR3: CASIPTHGGANYGYTF

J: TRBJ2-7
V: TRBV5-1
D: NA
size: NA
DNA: TGCGCCAGCAGCTACCAGGGGCTAGTTTTGCGCGAGCAGTACTTC
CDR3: CASSYQGLVLREQYF

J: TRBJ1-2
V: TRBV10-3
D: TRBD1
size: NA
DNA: TGTGCCATCAGTGAGTCCACCGGGACAGGGGCCTTAGTCTATGGCTACACCTTC
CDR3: CAISESTGTGALVYGYTF

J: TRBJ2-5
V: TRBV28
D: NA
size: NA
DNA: TGTGCCAGCACCCTAAGTCAGATTGTCGGGGTGGCCCAGTACTTC
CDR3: CASTLSQIVGVAQYF

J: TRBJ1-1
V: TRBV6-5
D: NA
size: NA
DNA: TGTGCCAGCAGTCAGGGAAGTACTGAAGCTTTCTTT
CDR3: CASSQGSTEAFF

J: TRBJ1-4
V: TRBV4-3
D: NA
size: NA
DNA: TGCGCCAGCAGCCAAGTTGCCGGAGGTGGATTCGGTGAAAAACTGTTTTTT
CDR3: CASSQVAGGGFGEKLFF

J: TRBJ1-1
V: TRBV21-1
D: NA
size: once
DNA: TGTGCCAGCAGCAAATGGCTCATGAACACTGAAGCTTTCTTT
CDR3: CASSKWLMNTEAFF

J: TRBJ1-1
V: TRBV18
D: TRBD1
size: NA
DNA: TGTGCCAGCTCACGTGGACAGGGGAACACTGAAGCTTTCTTT
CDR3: CASSRGQGNTEAFF

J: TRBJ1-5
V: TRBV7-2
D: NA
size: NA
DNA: TGTGCCAGCAGCTTAGCACATGGTAGCAATCAGCCCCAGCATTTT
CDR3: CASSLAHGSNQPQHF

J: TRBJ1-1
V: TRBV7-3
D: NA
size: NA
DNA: TGTGCCAGCAGCTTTAAAATCAGATCTAACATGAACACTGAAGCTTTCTTT
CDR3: CASSFKIRSNMNTEAFF

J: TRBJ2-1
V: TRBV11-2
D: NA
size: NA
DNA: TGTGCCAGCAGCTTAGGATCGAATGAGCAGTTCTTC
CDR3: CASSLGSNEQFF

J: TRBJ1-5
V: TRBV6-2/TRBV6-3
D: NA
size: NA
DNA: TGTGCCAGCAGTTACGGGTATAGCAATCAGCCCCAGCATTTT
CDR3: CASSYGYSNQPQHF

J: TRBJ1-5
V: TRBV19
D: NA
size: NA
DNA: TGTGCCAGTAGGAACAGCCGGATAATGCCCCAGCATTTT
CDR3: CASRNSRIMPQHF

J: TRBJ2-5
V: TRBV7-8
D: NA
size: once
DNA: TGTGCCAGCAGCTTAGTTCGGGATACTAAAGAGACCCAGTACTTC
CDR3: CASSLVRDTKETQYF

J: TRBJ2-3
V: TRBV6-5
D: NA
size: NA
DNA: TGTGCCAGCAGTTATGACCACACAGATACGCAGTATTTT
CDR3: CASSYDHTDTQYF

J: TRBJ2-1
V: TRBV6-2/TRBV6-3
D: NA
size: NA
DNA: TGTGCCAGCAGTTGGGCGGGCCCTATCTCCTACAATGAGCAGTTCTTC
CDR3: CASSWAGPISYNEQFF

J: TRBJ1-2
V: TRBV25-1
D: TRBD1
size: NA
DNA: TGTGCCAGCAGCGAAGGGGGACAGGGTCGAAGGAGTGGCTACACCTTC
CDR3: CASSEGGQGRRSGYTF

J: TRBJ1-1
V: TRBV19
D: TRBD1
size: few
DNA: TGTGCCAGTAGTCTCCGGGACAGGGGGGCTGAAGCTTTCTTT
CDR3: CASSLRDRGAEAFF

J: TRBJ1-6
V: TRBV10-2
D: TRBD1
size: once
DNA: TGCGCCAGCAGTAAGGGACAGTTGAATTCACCCCTCCACTTT
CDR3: CASSKGQLNSPLHF

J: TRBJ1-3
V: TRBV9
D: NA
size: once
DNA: TGTGCCAGCAGCGTAAGTCAGGGGAGTCCACCTGGAAACACCATATATTTT
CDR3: CASSVSQGSPPGNTIYF

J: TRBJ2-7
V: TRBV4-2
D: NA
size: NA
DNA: TGTGCCAGCAGCCCAGGCCGAGCCTACGAGCAGTACTTC
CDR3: CASSPGRAYEQYF

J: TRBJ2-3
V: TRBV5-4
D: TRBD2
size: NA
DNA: TGTGCCAGCAGCTCCTTAGCGGGACGGGAAGATACGCAGTATTTT
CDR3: CASSSLAGREDTQYF

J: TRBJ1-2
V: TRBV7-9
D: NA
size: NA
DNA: TGTGCCAGCAGCTCACCGACAGCTAACTATGGCTACACCTTC
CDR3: CASSSPTANYGYTF

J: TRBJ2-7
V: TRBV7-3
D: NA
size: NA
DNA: TGTGCCAGCAGCCTTTCAGGGGGGAGCTCCTACGAGCAGTACTTC
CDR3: CASSLSGGSSYEQYF

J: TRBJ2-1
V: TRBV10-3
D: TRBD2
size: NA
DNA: TGTGCCATCCGTACTAGCGGCGGATACAATGAGCAGTTCTTC
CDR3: CAIRTSGGYNEQFF